One sample yielded the 8 T cell receptor beta chains listed below, sequenced in a study of human T cells and chemical hapten exposure. Each CDR3 protein is one row after TCRdb ran MiXCR on the RACE reads. The sample lists about 45,000 distinct CDR3 sequences; 4% to 4.5% were seen once. Time point described: healthy volunteer bleed at 2 weeks. The starting material, unfractionated whole blood, was used for total RNA extraction. Material: whole blood. All receptors derive from a human donor in good health. Some clones in this sample may be carry-over from other donors' samples.

This clonotype was seen many times. V usage is TRBV28 and J usage is TRBJ1-1; possible D gene TRBD1, 6 bases. The V gene's germline CDR1 is MDHEN and CDR2 SYDVKM. CDR3 length: 11 residues. Between the trimmed V and J ends, which lost 7 bases and 4 bases, there was a span of 7 bases. This CDR3 reads CASTRGTEAFF. The CDR3 bases are TGTGCCAGCACCAGGGGCACTGAAGCTTTCTTT.

This clonotype was observed a handful of times. This chain joins TRBV28 and TRBJ2-7, with TRBD2 matching over 8 bases. CDR1 is MDHEN and CDR2 is SYDVKM in the germline V gene. This CDR3 is 16 amino acids long. The junction had 9 bases not matched to a gene; V was cut back by 2 bases and J by 3 bases. The CDR3 DNA reads as TGTGCCAGCAGTTTACGGGGGGGCCTCCCCGACTACGAGCAGTACTTC. Translating gives CASSLRGGLPDYEQYF.

This clonotype was recorded many times. The chain combines TRBV18 with TRBJ2-6; D gene ambiguous. Trimming took 3 bases from V and 2 from J, leaving 8 bases between them. The CDR3 runs to 15 residues. CDR1 is KGHSH and CDR2 is LQKENI in the germline V gene. The DNA of the CDR3 is TGTGCCAGCTCACCTAGACTGACTGGGGCCAACGTCCTGACTTTC. Translating it yields CASSPRLTGANVLTF.

This clonotype was observed at least ten times. The chain employs TRBV18 and TRBJ1-2, with D tentatively TRBD1 (6 bases). V lost 3 bases and J 6 bases, leaving 17 bases between the germline ends. The germline V gene has CDR1 KGHSH and CDR2 LQKENI. The CDR3 totals 15 residues. The CDR3 region is CASSPLGQKLDGYTF. CDR3 DNA sequence: TGTGCCAGCTCACCCCTAGGACAGAAATTGGATGGCTACACCTTC.

CDR3 loop: CASSPWTSGYNEQFF. Written as DNA, the CDR3 is TGTGCCAGCAGCCCCTGGACTAGCGGGTACAATGAGCAGTTCTTC. The rearrangement uses TRBV7-2 and TRBJ2-1, with 11 bases matching TRBD2. The germline gives CDR1 SGHTA, CDR2 FQGNSA. The V segment lost 5 bases and the J segment 4 bases; nucleotides outside the gene matches: 4. CDR3 size: 15 residues.

At least ten counts were recorded for this clonotype. The DNA of the CDR3 is TGTGCCAGCAGCTGGACAGGCGGGGAGCTGTTTTTT. Protein sequence: CASSWTGGELFF. The chain links TRBV6-5 to TRBJ2-2; 7 bases map to TRBD1. Looked up from germline, CDR1 is MNHEY and CDR2 is SVGAGI. With 6 bases clipped from V and 7 bases from J, the junction kept 2 bases outside the gene matches. This CDR3 region has 12 residues.

The CDR3: CASSYLGAGVAKNIQYF. CDR3 bases: TGTGCCAGCAGTTACTTAGGGGCGGGAGTGGCCAAAAACATTCAGTACTTC. The rearrangement uses TRBV6-2 or TRBV6-3 and TRBJ2-4; 7 bases line up with TRBD2. The ends lost 1 base at V and 1 base at J; junction bases unmatched: 7. The CDR3 covers 17 residues. The V gene's germline CDR1 is MNHEY and CDR2 SVGEGT.

This clonotype was seen many times. The V call is TRBV6-1, the J call TRBJ2-7; 11 positions match TRBD2. This CDR3 contains 15 residues. V was pared by 2 bases and J by 3 bases, with 3 bases of the junction left unmatched. CDR1 and CDR2 from the germline V gene are MNHNS and SASEGT. The CDR3 DNA reads as TGTGCCAGCAGTGAATTACTAGCGGGAGTCTACGAGCAGTACTTC. Protein sequence: CASSELLAGVYEQYF.